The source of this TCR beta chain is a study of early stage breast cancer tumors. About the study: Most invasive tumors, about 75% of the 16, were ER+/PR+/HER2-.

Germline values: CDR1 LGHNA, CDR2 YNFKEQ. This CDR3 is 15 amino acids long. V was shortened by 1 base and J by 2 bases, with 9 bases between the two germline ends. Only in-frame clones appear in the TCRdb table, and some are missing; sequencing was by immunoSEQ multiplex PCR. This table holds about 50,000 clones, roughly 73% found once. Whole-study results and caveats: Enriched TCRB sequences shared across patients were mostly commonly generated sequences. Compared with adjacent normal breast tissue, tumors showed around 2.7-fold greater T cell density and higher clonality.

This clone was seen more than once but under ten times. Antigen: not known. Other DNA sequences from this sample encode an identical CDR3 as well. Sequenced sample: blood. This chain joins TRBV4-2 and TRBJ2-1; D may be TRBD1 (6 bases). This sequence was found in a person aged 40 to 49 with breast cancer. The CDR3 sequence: CASSQGGQTYNEQFF. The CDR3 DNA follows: TGTGCCAGCAGCCAAGGGGGGCAGACCTACAATGAGCAGTTCTTC.